This TCR beta chain was captured by sequencing in a study of cytomegalovirus exposure and HLA in healthy donors. At the level of the study: The study's early data release held around 85 million unique TCRs from HLA-typed donors.

On this clone: Its matching antigen is unknown.

13 Jbeta primers and 60 Vbeta primers were used for the PCR. Clones were sequenced by immunoSEQ multiplex PCR, and TCRdb holds only the in-frame ones, with some missing. In the table there are 150,000 to 200,000 clones, more than 60% of which are singletons. Study results and limitations: There were reportedly fewer N-insertions in an Asian-associated ancestry cluster than the roughly 670-donor mean, in a later analysis. 150 to 200 TCR beta chains were listed as cytomegalovirus-associated.

This CDR3 comprises 14 residues. CDR1 is LNHNV and CDR2 is YYDKDF in the germline V gene (reference sequence). V dropped 3 bases and J dropped 13 bases, with 16 bases sitting between them. Sequenced input: PBMCs. The rearrangement uses TRBV15 and TRBJ1-6, with TRBD1 as a possible D gene (5 bases). The TCR comes from a man aged 18 to 29 in good health and CMV-seropositive. CDR3 nucleotide sequence: TGTGCCACCAGCAGTCGACAGACGGGGGTCCCCCTCCACTTT. It translates to CATSSRQTGVPLHF.